The present T cell receptor beta chain was sequenced within a study of blood T cells in healthy people across ages. Then a second PCR, running roughly 6 to 11 cycles, was carried out with a sample-barcoded 5' primer and a J-beta primer mix. TCRdb independently ran MiXCR on the 5' RACE reads; one entry per CDR3 protein. The repertoire holds 700,000 to 800,000 distinct CDR3 sequences, with roughly two fifths as singletons. This clonotype turned up a few times. Germline V lookup: CDR1 SGDLS, CDR2 YYNGEE. V shed 2 bases, J shed 4 bases, and the junction held 6 bases outside the gene matches. The CDR3 is 14 residues long.

The sample taken for sequencing was blood. This clonotype was sampled from a woman aged 55-75 years in good health. The rearrangement joins TRBV9 to TRBJ2-7; 7 bases fit TRBD1. Written as DNA, the CDR3 is TGTGCCAGCAGCGTGGGGACAGCTCCATACGAGCAGTACTTC. It encodes CASSVGTAPYEQYF.